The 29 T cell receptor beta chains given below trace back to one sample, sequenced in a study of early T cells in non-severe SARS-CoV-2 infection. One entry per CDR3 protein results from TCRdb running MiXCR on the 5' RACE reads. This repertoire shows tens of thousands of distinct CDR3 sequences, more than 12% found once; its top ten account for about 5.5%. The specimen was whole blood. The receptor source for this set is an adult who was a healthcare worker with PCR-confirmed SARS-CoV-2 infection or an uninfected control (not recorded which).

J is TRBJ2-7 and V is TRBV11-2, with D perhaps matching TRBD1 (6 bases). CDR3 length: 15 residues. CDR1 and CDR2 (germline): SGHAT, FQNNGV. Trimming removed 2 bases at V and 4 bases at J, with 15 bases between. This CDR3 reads CASSLRPGDIYEQYF. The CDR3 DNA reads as TGTGCCAGCAGCTTACGGCCAGGGGATATTTACGAGCAGTACTTC. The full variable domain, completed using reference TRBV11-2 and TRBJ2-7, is EAGVAQSPRYKIIEKRQSVAFWCNPISGHATLYWYQQILGQGPKLLIQFQNNGVVDDSQLPKDRFSAERLKGVDSTLKIQPAKLEDSAVYLCASSLRPGDIYEQYFGPGTRLTVT.

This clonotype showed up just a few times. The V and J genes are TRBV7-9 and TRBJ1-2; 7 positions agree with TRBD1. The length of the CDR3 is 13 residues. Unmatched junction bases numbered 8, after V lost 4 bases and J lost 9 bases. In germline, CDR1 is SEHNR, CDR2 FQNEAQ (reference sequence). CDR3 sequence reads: CASSSGTAARYTF. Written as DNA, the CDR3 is TGTGCCAGCAGCTCAGGGACAGCCGCCCGCTACACCTTC.

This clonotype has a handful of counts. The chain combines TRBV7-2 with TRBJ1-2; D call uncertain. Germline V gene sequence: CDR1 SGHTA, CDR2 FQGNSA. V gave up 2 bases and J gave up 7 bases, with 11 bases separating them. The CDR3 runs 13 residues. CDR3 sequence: CASSLQVVRGYTF. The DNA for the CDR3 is TGTGCCAGCAGCTTACAGGTAGTTCGTGGCTACACCTTC.

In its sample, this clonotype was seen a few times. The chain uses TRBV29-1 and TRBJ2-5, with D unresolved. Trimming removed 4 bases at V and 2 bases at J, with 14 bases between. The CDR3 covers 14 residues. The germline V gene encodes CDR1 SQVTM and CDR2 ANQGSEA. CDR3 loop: CSVVILGPQETQYF. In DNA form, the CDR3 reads TGCAGCGTTGTAATTCTTGGGCCGCAAGAGACCCAGTACTTC.

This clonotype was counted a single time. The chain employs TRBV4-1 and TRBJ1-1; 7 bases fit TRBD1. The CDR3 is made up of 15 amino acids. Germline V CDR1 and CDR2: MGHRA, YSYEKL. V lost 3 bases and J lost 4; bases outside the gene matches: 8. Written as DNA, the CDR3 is TGCGCCAGCAGCCAGTTAGGGGGCTCGTCCACTGAAGCTTTCTTT. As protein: CASSQLGGSSTEAFF.

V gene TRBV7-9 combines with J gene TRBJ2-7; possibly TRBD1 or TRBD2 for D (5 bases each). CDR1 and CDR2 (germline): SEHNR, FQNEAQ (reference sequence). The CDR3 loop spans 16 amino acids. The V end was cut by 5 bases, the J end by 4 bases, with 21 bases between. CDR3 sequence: CASSPPRGVGRYEQYF. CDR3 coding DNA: TGTGCCAGCAGCCCCCCGAGAGGGGTCGGTCGGTACGAGCAGTACTTC.

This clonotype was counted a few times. The CDR3 region has the DNA TGTGCCAGCAGTCCCCTCGATGGGGCCAACGTCCTGACTTTC. Its protein is CASSPLDGANVLTF. This chain links TRBV28 with TRBJ2-6, with unresolved D. CDR3 size: 14 residues. CDR1 and CDR2 from the germline V gene are MDHEN and SYDVKM. Trimming cost V 5 bases and J 3 bases, with 8 bases left between them.

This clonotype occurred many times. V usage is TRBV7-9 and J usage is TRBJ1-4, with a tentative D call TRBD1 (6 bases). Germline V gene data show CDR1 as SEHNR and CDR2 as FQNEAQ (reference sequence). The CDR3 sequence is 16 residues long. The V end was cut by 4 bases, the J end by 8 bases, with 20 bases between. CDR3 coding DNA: TGTGCCAGCAGCTACATGCGGGGACATCGAATCGAAAAACTGTTTTTT. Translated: CASSYMRGHRIEKLFF.

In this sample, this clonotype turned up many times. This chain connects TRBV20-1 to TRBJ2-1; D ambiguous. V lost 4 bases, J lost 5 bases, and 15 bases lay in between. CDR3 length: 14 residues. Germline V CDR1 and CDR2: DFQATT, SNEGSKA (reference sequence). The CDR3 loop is CSAMVYSPHNEQFF. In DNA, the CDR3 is TGCAGTGCTATGGTGTATTCACCCCACAATGAGCAGTTCTTC.

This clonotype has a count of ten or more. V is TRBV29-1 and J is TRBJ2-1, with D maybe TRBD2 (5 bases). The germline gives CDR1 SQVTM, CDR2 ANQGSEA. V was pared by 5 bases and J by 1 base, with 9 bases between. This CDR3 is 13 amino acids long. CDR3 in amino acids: CSVSGSSYNEQFF. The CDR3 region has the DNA TGCAGCGTTTCGGGGAGTTCCTACAATGAGCAGTTCTTC.

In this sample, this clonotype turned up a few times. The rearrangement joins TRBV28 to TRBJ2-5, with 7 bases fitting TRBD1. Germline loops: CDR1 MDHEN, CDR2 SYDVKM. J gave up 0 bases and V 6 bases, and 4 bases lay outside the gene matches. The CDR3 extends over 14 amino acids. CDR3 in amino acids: CASREGAYQETQYF. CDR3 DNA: TGTGCCAGCAGAGAGGGGGCGTACCAAGAGACCCAGTACTTC. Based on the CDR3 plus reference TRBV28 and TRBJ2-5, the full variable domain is DVKVTQSSRYLVKRTGEKVFLECVQDMDHENMFWYRQDPGLGLRLIYFSYDVKMKEKGDIPEGYSVSREKKERFSLILESASTNQTSMYLCASREGAYQETQYFGPGTRLLVL.

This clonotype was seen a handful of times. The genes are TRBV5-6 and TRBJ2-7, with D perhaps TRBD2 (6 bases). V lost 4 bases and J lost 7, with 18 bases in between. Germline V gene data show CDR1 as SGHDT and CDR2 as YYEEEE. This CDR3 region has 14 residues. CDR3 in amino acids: CASSNSLAEEEQYF. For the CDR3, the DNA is TGTGCCAGCAGCAATAGTTTAGCGGAGGAAGAGCAGTACTTC.

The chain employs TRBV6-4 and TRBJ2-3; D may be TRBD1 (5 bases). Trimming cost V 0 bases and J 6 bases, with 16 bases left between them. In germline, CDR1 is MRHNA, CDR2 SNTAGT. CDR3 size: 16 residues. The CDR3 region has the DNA TGTGCCAGCAGTGACTCTCATTGGGGCGCCCCGGATACGCAGTATTTT. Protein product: CASSDSHWGAPDTQYF.

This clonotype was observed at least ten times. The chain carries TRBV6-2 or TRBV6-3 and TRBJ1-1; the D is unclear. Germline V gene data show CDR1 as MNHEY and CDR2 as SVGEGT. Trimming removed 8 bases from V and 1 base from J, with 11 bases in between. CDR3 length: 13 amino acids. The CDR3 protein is CASGKTENTEAFF. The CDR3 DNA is TGTGCCAGCGGTAAAACAGAGAACACTGAAGCTTTCTTT.

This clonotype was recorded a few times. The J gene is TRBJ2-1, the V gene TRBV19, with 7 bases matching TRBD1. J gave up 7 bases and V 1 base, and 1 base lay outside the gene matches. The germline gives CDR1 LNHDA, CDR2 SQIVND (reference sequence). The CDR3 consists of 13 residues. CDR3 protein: CASSIVRGNEQFF. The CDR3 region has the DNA TGTGCCAGTAGTATAGTCAGGGGGAATGAGCAGTTCTTC.

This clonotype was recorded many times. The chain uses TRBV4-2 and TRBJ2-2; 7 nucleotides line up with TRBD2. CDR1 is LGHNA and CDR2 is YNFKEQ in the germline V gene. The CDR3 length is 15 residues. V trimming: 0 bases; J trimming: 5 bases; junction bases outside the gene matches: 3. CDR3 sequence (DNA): TGTGCCAGCAGCCAAGATGACGGGGGGACCGGGGAGCTGTTTTTT. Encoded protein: CASSQDDGGTGELFF.

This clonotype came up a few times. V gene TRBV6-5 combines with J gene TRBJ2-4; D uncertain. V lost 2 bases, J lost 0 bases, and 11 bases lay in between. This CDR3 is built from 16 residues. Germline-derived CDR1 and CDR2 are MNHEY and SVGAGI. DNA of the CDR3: TGTGCCAGCAGTTACAAAGAGAGACTAGCCAAAAACATTCAGTACTTC. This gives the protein CASSYKERLAKNIQYF.

CDR3 sequence: CASSLSAGGVGNTIYF. The CDR3 region has the DNA TGCGCCAGCAGCTTATCGGCAGGAGGAGTTGGAAACACCATATATTTT. The chain has TRBV5-1 and TRBJ1-3; no definite D call. Looked up from germline, CDR1 is SGHRS and CDR2 is YFSETQ. The CDR3 is made up of 16 amino acids. The V gene lost 2 bases and the J gene lost 3 bases, with 15 bases spanning the gap.

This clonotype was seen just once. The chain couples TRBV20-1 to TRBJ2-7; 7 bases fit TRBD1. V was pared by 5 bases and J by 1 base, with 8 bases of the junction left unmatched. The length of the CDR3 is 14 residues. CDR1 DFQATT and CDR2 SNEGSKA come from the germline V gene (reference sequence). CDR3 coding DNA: TGCAGTGCTCCAAGACAGGGATGGTCCTACGAGCAGTACTTC. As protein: CSAPRQGWSYEQYF.

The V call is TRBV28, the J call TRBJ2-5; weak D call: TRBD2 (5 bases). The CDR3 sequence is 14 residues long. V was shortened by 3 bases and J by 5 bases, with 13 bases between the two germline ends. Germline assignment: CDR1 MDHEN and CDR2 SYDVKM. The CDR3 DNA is TGTGCCAGCAGTTTGTTTGGCGGGTGGGAGACCCAGTACTTC. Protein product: CASSLFGGWETQYF. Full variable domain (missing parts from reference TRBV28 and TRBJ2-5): DVKVTQSSRYLVKRTGEKVFLECVQDMDHENMFWYRQDPGLGLRLIYFSYDVKMKEKGDIPEGYSVSREKKERFSLILESASTNQTSMYLCASSLFGGWETQYFGPGTRLLVL.

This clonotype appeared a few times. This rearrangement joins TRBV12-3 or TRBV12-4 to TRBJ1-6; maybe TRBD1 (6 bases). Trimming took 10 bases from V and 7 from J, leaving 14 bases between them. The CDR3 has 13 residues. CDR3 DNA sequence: TGTGCCACCAGCGACAGGCTAAATTCACCCCTCCACTTT. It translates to CATSDRLNSPLHF.

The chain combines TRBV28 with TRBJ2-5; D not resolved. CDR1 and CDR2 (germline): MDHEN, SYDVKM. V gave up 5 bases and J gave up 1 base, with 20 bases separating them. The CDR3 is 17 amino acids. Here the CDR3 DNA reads TGTGCCAGCAGTACACCCCTTTTCGTAACCTCCCAAGAGACCCAGTACTTC. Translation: CASSTPLFVTSQETQYF.

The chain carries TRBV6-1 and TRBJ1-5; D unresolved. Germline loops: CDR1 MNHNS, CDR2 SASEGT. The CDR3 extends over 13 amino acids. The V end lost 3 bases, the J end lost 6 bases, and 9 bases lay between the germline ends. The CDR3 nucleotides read TGTGCCAGCAGTGAGACACGGGGTCAGCCCCAGCATTTT. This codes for CASSETRGQPQHF.

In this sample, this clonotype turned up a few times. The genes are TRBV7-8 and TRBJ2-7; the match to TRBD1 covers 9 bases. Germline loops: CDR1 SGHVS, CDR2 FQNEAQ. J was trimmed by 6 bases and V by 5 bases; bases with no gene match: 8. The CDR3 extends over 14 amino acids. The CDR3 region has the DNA TGTGCCAGCAGCCCAGGGACAGGGAGGGGCGAGCAGTACTTC. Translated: CASSPGTGRGEQYF.

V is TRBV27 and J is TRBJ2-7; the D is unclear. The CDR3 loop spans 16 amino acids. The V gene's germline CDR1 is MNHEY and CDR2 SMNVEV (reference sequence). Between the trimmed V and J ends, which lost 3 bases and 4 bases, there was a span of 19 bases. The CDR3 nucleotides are TGTGCCAGCAGTTTTCGGTATGGTATCAAGGAATACGAGCAGTACTTC. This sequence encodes CASSFRYGIKEYEQYF.

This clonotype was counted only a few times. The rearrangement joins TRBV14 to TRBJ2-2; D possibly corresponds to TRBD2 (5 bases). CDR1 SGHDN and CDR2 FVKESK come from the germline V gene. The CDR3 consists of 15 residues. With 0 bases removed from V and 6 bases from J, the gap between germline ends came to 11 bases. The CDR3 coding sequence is TGTGCCAGCAGCCAAGAACGGCGGGTCCCCGGGGAGCTGTTTTTT. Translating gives CASSQERRVPGELFF. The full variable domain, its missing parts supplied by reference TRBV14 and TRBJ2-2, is EAGVTQFPSHSVIEKGQTVTLRCDPISGHDNLYWYRRVMGKEIKFLLHFVKESKQDESGMPNNRFLAERTGGTYSTLKVQPAELEDSGVYFCASSQERRVPGELFFGEGSRLTVL.

Written as DNA, the CDR3 is TGTGCCAGCAGTCGACAGTTCTCCGGAGGCTACACCTTC. This gives the protein CASSRQFSGGYTF. The rearrangement uses TRBV6-2 or TRBV6-3 and TRBJ1-2; a possible D gene is TRBD1 (5 bases). The CDR3 totals 13 residues. V was pared by 5 bases and J by 8 bases, with 15 bases between. Germline assignment: CDR1 MNHEY and CDR2 SVGEGT.

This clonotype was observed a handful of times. The CDR3 DNA follows: TGTGCCAGCAGCATCCTCCTTGGGGGCGAAAACACCGGGGAGCTGTTTTTT. Protein sequence: CASSILLGGENTGELFF. The genes are TRBV7-8 and TRBJ2-2; tentatively, D is TRBD1 (6 bases). The CDR3 contains 17 residues. Trimming shortened V by 5 bases and J by 2 bases, and 18 bases separated the two germline ends. In germline, CDR1 is SGHVS, CDR2 FQNEAQ. The full variable domain, with the rest looked up from reference TRBV7-8 and TRBJ2-2, is GAGVSQSPRYKVAKRGQDVALRCDPISGHVSLFWYQQALGQGPEFLTYFQNEAQLDKSGLPSDRFFAERPEGSVSTLKIQRTQQEDSAVYLCASSILLGGENTGELFFGEGSRLTVL.

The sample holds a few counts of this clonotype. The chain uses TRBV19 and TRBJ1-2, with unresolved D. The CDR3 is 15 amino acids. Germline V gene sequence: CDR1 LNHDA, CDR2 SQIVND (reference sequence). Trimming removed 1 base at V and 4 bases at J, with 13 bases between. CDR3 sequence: CASSIGVRQTYGYTF. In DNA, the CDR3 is TGTGCCAGTAGTATAGGGGTCAGGCAGACCTATGGCTACACCTTC.